These 25 T cell receptor beta chains originate from one sample sequenced in a study of graft-versus-host responses after intestinal transplantation. Repertoires were generated with immunoSEQ multiplex PCR, while TCRdb's copy carries only in-frame clones and drops some. The sample includes approximately 100,000 clones, roughly 82% of them seen just once. This material consisted of PBMCs, taken 255 days after intestinal transplant. The receptor source for this set is a human patient who received an intestinal transplant, so some T cells may come from the graft donor.

The chain links TRBV27 to TRBJ2-3, with TRBD2 identical over 8 bases. The V gene's germline CDR1 is MNHEY and CDR2 SMNVEV (reference sequence). The CDR3 totals 14 residues. Trimming cost V 5 bases and J 3 bases; bases outside gene matches: 4. CDR3 in DNA: TGTGCCAGCAGTGAGGTAGCGGGAACAGATACGCAGTATTTT. This sequence encodes CASSEVAGTDTQYF.

The chain combines TRBV18 with TRBJ2-4; 11 nucleotides align to TRBD1. CDR1 and CDR2 from the germline V gene are KGHSH and LQKENI. This CDR3 spans 15 amino acids. V lost 3 bases and J lost 8; bases outside the gene matches: 6. CDR3 sequence reads: CASSPGQGEADIQYF. CDR3 bases: TGTGCCAGCTCACCGGGACAGGGGGAAGCGGACATTCAGTACTTC. Combining the CDR3 with reference TRBV18 and TRBJ2-4 gives the whole variable domain NAGVMQNPRHLVRRRGQEARLRCSPMKGHSHVYWYRQLPEEGLKFMVYLQKENIIDESGMPKERFSAEFPKEGPSILRIQQVVRGDSAAYFCASSPGQGEADIQYFGAGTRLSVL.

The J gene is TRBJ2-5, the V gene TRBV18; the D gene is possibly TRBD1 (5 bases). The CDR3 contains 15 residues. The V gene lost 11 bases and the J gene lost 1 base, with 20 bases spanning the gap. Germline CDR1 KGHSH, CDR2 LQKENI. The CDR3 protein is CASTQAGNLQETQYF. CDR3 in DNA: TGTGCCTCTACCCAAGCAGGGAACCTCCAAGAGACCCAGTACTTC.

The V and J genes are TRBV19 and TRBJ2-3; the match to TRBD2 covers 10 bases. J lost 5 bases, V lost 5 bases, and 7 bases had no gene match. The CDR3 spans 15 residues. Germline CDR1 reads LNHDA; CDR2 reads SQIVND (reference sequence). The CDR3 loop is CASSPIAGGGDTQYF. Written as DNA, the CDR3 is TGTGCCAGTAGTCCCATAGCGGGAGGTGGAGATACGCAGTATTTT. Based on the CDR3 plus reference TRBV19 and TRBJ2-3, the full variable domain is DGGITQSPKYLFRKEGQNVTLSCEQNLNHDAMYWYRQDPGQGLRLIYYSQIVNDFQKGDIAEGYSVSREKKESFPLTVTSAQKNPTAFYLCASSPIAGGGDTQYFGPGTRLTVL.

This chain connects TRBV28 to TRBJ2-7; tentatively, D is TRBD2 (6 bases). V was cut by 5 bases and J by 6 bases, with 20 bases left in between. The V gene's germline CDR1 is MDHEN and CDR2 SYDVKM. CDR3 length equals 15 residues. CDR3 DNA sequence: TGTGCCAGCAGTCATGGGGGACTGAGGAGCCGCGAGCAGTACTTC. This codes for CASSHGGLRSREQYF.

This chain joins TRBV15 and TRBJ2-4; D tentatively fits TRBD1 or TRBD2 (6 bases each). Trimming removed 1 base from V and 1 base from J, with 20 bases in between. The CDR3 is made up of 19 amino acids. Germline CDR1 is LNHNV and CDR2 is YYDKDF (reference sequence). The DNA of the CDR3 is TGTGCCACCAGCAGAGGAGGGGGGCCTAACGATAGGGCCAAAAACATTCAGTACTTC. Protein product: CATSRGGGPNDRAKNIQYF.

The rearrangement joins TRBV7-9 to TRBJ1-1, with no clear D. Germline CDR1 and CDR2: SEHNR and FQNEAQ (reference sequence). Trimming stripped 5 bases from V and 0 bases from J, with 10 bases between. This CDR3 comprises 14 residues. DNA of the CDR3: TGTGCCAGCAGCCCAGGTGACATGAACACTGAAGCTTTCTTT. It is translated as CASSPGDMNTEAFF.

The gene calls are TRBV4-2 and TRBJ2-7; D is uncertain. V was clipped by 0 bases and J by 3 bases, with 9 bases between them. The germline gives CDR1 LGHNA, CDR2 YNFKEQ. The CDR3 spans 14 residues. CDR3 DNA sequence: TGTGCCAGCAGCCAAGATAGGGCAGTCTACGAGCAGTACTTC. Residues: CASSQDRAVYEQYF.

This clone was seen more than once but under ten times. The chain carries TRBV14 and TRBJ1-1; 9 nucleotides match TRBD1. This CDR3 has 13 residues. The V segment lost 4 bases and the J segment 10 bases; nucleotides outside the gene matches: 7. The germline V gene encodes CDR1 SGHDN and CDR2 FVKESK. CDR3 nucleotides: TGTGCCAGCAGCCGCGTTTTGGGACAGGGAGCTTTCTTT. Protein product: CASSRVLGQGAFF.

V gene TRBV5-1 combines with J gene TRBJ2-3, with 16 positions matching TRBD2. The V gene end was trimmed by 4 bases and the J gene end by 0 bases; junction bases not matched to a gene: 8. CDR3 length equals 19 residues. Germline lookup yields CDR1 SGHRS and CDR2 YFSETQ. The CDR3 coding sequence is TGCGCCAGCAGCACGGGACTAGCGGGGGGGCCCTCTAGCACAGATACGCAGTATTTT. Its protein product is CASSTGLAGGPSSTDTQYF.

V is TRBV9 and J is TRBJ2-1, with D perhaps assigned TRBD1 or TRBD2 (6 bases each). Germline V gene sequence: CDR1 SGDLS, CDR2 YYNGEE. The CDR3 has 17 residues. V lost 0 bases and J 0 bases, leaving 13 bases between the germline ends. The CDR3 coding sequence is TGTGCCAGCAGCGTAGTGGGGGGCGCAGGCTCCTACAATGAGCAGTTCTTC. Translation: CASSVVGGAGSYNEQFF.

The genes are TRBV7-9 and TRBJ2-7; D is uncertain. The CDR3 extends over 12 amino acids. V lost 1 base and J 7 bases, leaving 8 bases between the germline ends. Germline lookup yields CDR1 SEHNR and CDR2 FQNEAQ (reference sequence). CDR3 protein: CASSLGEEEQYV. The CDR3, as DNA: TGTGCCAGCAGCTTAGGTGAGGAGGAGCAGTACGTC.

This clone was seen a single time. The same CDR3 can be traced to other DNA sequences in this sample. The chain links TRBV7-2 to TRBJ2-5, with no clear D. V gave up 1 base and J gave up 5 bases, with 14 bases separating them. This CDR3 has 15 residues. Germline assignment: CDR1 SGHTA and CDR2 FQGNSA. The CDR3 protein is CASSLVTMGGETQYF. For the CDR3, the DNA is TGTGCCAGCAGCTTAGTTACCATGGGTGGCGAGACCCAGTACTTC. Filled out from reference TRBV7-2 and TRBJ2-5, the complete variable domain reads GAGVSQSPSNKVTEKGKDVELRCDPISGHTALYWYRQSLGQGLEFLIYFQGNSAPDKSGLPSDRFSAERTGGSVSTLTIQRTQQEDSAVYLCASSLVTMGGETQYFGPGTRLLVL.

The chain recombines TRBV5-1 with TRBJ2-5, with TRBD2 matching over 8 bases. The trim removed 4 bases at V and 1 base at J, leaving 6 bases unmatched. Germline V gives CDR1 SGHRS, CDR2 YFSETQ. The CDR3 is 15 residues long. The CDR3 reads CASSARGAVQETQYF. The CDR3 coding sequence is TGCGCCAGCAGCGCGCGGGGGGCAGTCCAAGAGACCCAGTACTTC.

The gene calls are TRBV5-1 and TRBJ1-5, with D tentatively TRBD1 (5 bases). CDR1 and CDR2 (germline): SGHRS, YFSETQ. The CDR3 is 15 residues long. V lost 0 bases to trimming and J lost 3 bases, with 10 bases between them. CDR3 protein: CASSLEGALNQPQHF. The DNA for the CDR3 is TGCGCCAGCAGCTTGGAAGGGGCCCTCAATCAGCCCCAGCATTTT.

The J gene is TRBJ2-1, the V gene TRBV4-3; 9 bases fit TRBD1. There are 19 residues in the CDR3. Per the germline V gene, CDR1 is LGHNA and CDR2 is YSLEER. The V segment lost 2 bases and the J segment 5 bases; nucleotides outside the gene matches: 16. The CDR3: CASSQIISTGTGRHNEQFF. The CDR3 DNA sequence: TGCGCCAGCAGCCAAATTATTTCCACCGGGACAGGGCGCCACAATGAGCAGTTCTTC.

J is TRBJ1-5 and V is TRBV9; 7 nucleotides agree with TRBD1. After removal of 0 bases from V and 4 bases from J, the junction contained 4 bases not matched to a gene. CDR1 is SGDLS and CDR2 is YYNGEE in the germline V gene. This CDR3 has 15 amino acids. As DNA, the CDR3 is TGTGCCAGCAGCGTAGGGACAGGCCCTAATCAGCCCCAGCATTTT. Its protein is CASSVGTGPNQPQHF.

This clone was observed a handful of times. The chain employs TRBV4-1 and TRBJ2-7; 8 nucleotides agree with TRBD1. The trim removed 4 bases at V and 1 base at J, leaving 12 bases unmatched. The CDR3 is 17 residues long. In germline, CDR1 is MGHRA, CDR2 YSYEKL. CDR3 coding DNA: TGCGCCAGCAGCCTGAACTCCCAGGGGGCTAGGTCCTACGAGCAGTACTTC. It codes for CASSLNSQGARSYEQYF.

The CDR3 spells CASKGGNTIYF. As DNA, the CDR3 is TGTGCCAGCAAGGGGGGGAACACCATATATTTT. This chain links TRBV6-5 with TRBJ1-3; maybe TRBD1 (6 bases). V was cut by 7 bases and J by 7 bases, with 8 bases left in between. This CDR3 has 11 residues. Germline V CDR1 and CDR2: MNHEY, SVGAGI.

This chain joins TRBV5-1 and TRBJ2-3, with a tentative D call TRBD2 (6 bases). V shed 4 bases and J shed 6 bases, with 21 bases lying between them. Per the germline V gene, CDR1 is SGHRS and CDR2 is YFSETQ. There are 16 residues in the CDR3. The CDR3 loop reads CASSAGLARGRDTQYF. The CDR3 nucleotides are TGCGCCAGCAGCGCGGGCCTAGCGCGGGGCCGCGATACGCAGTATTTT.

The chain combines TRBV6-6 with TRBJ1-2, with D possibly being TRBD1 (6 bases). The CDR3 has 13 amino acids. V was trimmed by 5 bases and J by 5 bases, leaving 12 bases between them. The germline gives CDR1 MNHNY, CDR2 SVGAGI (reference sequence). DNA of the CDR3: TGTGCCAGCAGTCGAGGACAGAGTTATGGCTACACCTTC. This encodes CASSRGQSYGYTF.

The V gene is TRBV6-6, the J gene TRBJ2-1; the D gene is possibly TRBD1 (6 bases). Germline V gene lookup returns CDR1 MNHNY and CDR2 SVGAGI (reference sequence). The CDR3 has 13 residues. V lost 4 bases to trimming and J lost 7 bases, with 11 bases between them. As DNA, the CDR3 is TGTGCCAGCAGTTCGAGGGGGTGGAATGAGCAGTTCTTC. Protein sequence: CASSSRGWNEQFF.

The V and J genes are TRBV13 and TRBJ2-7; 7 nucleotides align to TRBD2. Unmatched junction bases numbered 9, after V lost 5 bases and J lost 2 bases. The CDR3 consists of 15 residues. Germline V gives CDR1 PRHDT, CDR2 FYEKMQ (reference sequence). In nucleotides, the CDR3 is TGTGCCAGCAGCCCCGGGCTAGCGGTACCCTACGAGCAGTACTTC. Encoded protein: CASSPGLAVPYEQYF.

This clone has just a few counts. The chain is built from TRBV7-9 and TRBJ2-1; possible D gene TRBD2, 6 bases. Deletions cut 5 bases from V and 5 bases from J, with 7 bases between. Germline CDR1 is SEHNR and CDR2 is FQNEAQ (reference sequence). The CDR3 contains 12 residues. The CDR3 DNA reads TGTGCCAGCAGCCCGGGGGACAATGAGCAGTTCTTC. Protein product: CASSPGDNEQFF.

CDR3 DNA: TGTGCCAGCTCAGCGACTAGCGGGGGAACCGGGGAGCTGTTTTTT. Amino acid sequence: CASSATSGGTGELFF. V and J are TRBV18 and TRBJ2-2, with 12 bases aligning to TRBD2. Germline-derived CDR1 and CDR2 are KGHSH and LQKENI. V was clipped by 5 bases and J by 5 bases; unmatched bases: 3. The CDR3 is 15 residues long.